Here is one T cell receptor (beta chain) with its context. Its antigen is still unknown. No quality values exist for individual bases; no much larger clone is one base distant. These data belong to a study of blood T cell repertoires in COVID-19 (dated by TCRdb to the early 2020s). Background on the whole study: Collaborator samples came from the United States, Italy and Spain and covered acute and convalescent phases of COVID-19. The dataset comprised deeply sampled blood TCRbeta repertoires from subjects exposed to, actively infected with, or recovered from COVID-19. The samples were drawn from the first 160 participants of the ongoing ImmuneRACE study and from 950 to 1,500 subjects provided by 6 global collaborators. Where available, HLA class I and class II types were obtained from metadata supplied by the sample provider rather than from assay-based typing. The repertoires were released in a freely available public database intended as a resource for research on the immune response to SARS-CoV-2. The sample metadata nearly always contained a de-identified subject ID, COVID-19 status, age in years and sex. The prospective study material was composed of cDNA or gDNA derived from T cells, B-cell-depleted T cells, or PBMCs. What the study reported, not specific to this receptor: How much clinical and demographic metadata was included differed by source and by participant, and the metadata was provided uncurated.

TCRbeta CDR3 regions were amplified from genomic DNA using the immunoSEQ Assay, a bias-controlled multiplex PCR. Under the source paper's analysis protocol: The number of nucleated cells in each sample was estimated by amplification of reference gene primers within the assay. Sequence reads were collapsed and filtered to measure the absolute abundance of every unique TCRbeta CDR3 rearrangement. For each sample, productive Simpson clonality was calculated as the square root of Simpson's diversity index over productive rearrangements. TCRdb limited this immuneACCESS table to in-frame rearrangements with V and J called. A share of clones is missing; checked studies link under half to unresolved V genes, and the rest is unexplained. V and J calls and clone size are given by that table; D and trimming were obtained from the DNA. Here the sample has 100,000 to 150,000 clones; 65% to 85% occur a single time. 5.9% of the sample goes to the ten largest clones.

The V and J ends are trimmed by 4 bases and 4 bases, leaving 13 bases between them. CDR1 and CDR2 are drawn from the germline V gene (reference sequence): LNHNV, YYDKDF. CDR3 length: 14 amino acids, cysteine to phenylalanine. The sequence is cut down to CDR3 DNA, 42 bases in frame from base 1. The collaborating institutions used their own protocols to collect whole blood in K2EDTA tubes. For TCRbeta analysis, collaborator samples were shipped as frozen whole blood, as isolated PBMCs, or as DNA extracted from either sample type. The sample taken for sequencing was peripheral blood. This clonotype originated in an elderly man with active or convalescent COVID-19. Recombination linked TRBV15 to TRBJ1-1, and the D gene may be TRBD1, 6 bases matching. The CDR3 loop reads CATSKAEGVTEAFF. Here is the DNA: TGTGCCACCAGCAAAGCAGAGGGGGTCACTGAAGCTTTCTTT. The full variable domain, completed from the reference TRBV15 and TRBJ1-1 proteins outside the CDR3, reads DAMVIQNPRYQVTQFGKPVTLSCSQTLNHNVMYWYQQKSSQAPKLLFHYYDKDFNNEADTPDNFQSRRPNTSFCFLDIRSPGLGDTAMYLCATSKAEGVTEAFFGQGTRLTVV.